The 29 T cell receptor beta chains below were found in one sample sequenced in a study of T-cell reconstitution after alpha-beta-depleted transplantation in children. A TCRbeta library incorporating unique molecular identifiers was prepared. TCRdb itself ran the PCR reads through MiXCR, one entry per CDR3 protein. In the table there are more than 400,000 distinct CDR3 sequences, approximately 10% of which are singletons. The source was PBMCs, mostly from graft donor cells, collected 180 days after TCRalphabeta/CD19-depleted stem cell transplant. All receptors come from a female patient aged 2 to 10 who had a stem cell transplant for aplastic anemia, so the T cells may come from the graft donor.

The CDR3 reads CASSLKGGWAGNTIYF. CDR3 in DNA: TGTGCCAGCAGCTTAAAGGGTGGATGGGCTGGAAACACCATATATTTT. V usage is TRBV7-3 and J usage is TRBJ1-3, with D unresolved. Germline assignment: CDR1 SGHTA and CDR2 FQGTGA. This CDR3 has 16 residues. Trimming left V 1 base short and J 2 bases short, with 12 bases between.

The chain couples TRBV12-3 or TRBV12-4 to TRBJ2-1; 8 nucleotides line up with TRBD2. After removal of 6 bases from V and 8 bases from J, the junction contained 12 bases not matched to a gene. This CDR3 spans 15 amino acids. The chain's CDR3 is CASSSFVLAGYEQFF. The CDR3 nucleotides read TGTGCCAGCAGCTCATTCGTGCTAGCGGGCTATGAGCAGTTCTTC.

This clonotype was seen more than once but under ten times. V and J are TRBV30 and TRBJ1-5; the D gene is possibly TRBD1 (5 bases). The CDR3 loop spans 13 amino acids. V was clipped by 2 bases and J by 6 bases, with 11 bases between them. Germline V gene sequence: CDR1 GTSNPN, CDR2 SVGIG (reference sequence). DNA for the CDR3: TGTGCCTGGAGTTGGCAGGGAGGTCAGCCCCAGCATTTT. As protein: CAWSWQGGQPQHF. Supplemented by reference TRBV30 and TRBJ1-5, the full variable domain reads SQTIHQWPATLVQPVGSPLSLECTVEGTSNPNLYWYRQAAGRGLQLLFYSVGIGQISSEVPQNLSASRPQDRQFILSSKKLLLSDSGFYLCAWSWQGGQPQHFGDGTRLSIL.

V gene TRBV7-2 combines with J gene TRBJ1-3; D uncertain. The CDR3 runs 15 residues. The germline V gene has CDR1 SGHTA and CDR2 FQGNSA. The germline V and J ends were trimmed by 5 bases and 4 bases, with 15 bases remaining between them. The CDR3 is CASSRVSVLGNTIYF. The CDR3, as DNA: TGTGCCAGCAGCCGAGTCTCGGTGCTAGGAAACACCATATATTTT.

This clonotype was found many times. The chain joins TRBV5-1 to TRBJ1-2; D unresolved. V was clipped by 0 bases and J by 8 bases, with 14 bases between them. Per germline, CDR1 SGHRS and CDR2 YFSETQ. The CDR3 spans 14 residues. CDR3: CASSLDSPSTGYTF. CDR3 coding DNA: TGCGCCAGCAGCTTGGACTCTCCCTCAACCGGCTACACCTTC.

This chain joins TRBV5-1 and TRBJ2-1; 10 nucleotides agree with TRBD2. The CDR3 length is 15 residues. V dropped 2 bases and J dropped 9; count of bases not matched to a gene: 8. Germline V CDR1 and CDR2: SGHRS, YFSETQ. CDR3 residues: CASSFPLAGVGEQFF. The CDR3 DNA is TGCGCCAGCAGCTTTCCCCTAGCGGGAGTAGGTGAGCAGTTCTTC.

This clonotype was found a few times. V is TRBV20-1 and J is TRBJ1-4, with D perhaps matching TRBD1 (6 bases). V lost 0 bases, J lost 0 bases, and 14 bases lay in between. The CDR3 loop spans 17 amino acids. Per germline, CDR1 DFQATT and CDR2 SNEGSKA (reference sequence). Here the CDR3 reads CSARDWVTGATNEKLFF. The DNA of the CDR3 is TGCAGTGCTAGAGATTGGGTGACAGGTGCAACTAATGAAAAACTGTTTTTT.

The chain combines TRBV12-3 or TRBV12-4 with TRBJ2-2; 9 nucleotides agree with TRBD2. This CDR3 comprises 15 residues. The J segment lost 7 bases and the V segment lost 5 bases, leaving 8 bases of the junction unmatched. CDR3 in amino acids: CASSRSGRGIGELFF. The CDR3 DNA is TGTGCCAGCAGTCGTAGCGGGAGAGGCATCGGGGAGCTGTTTTTT.

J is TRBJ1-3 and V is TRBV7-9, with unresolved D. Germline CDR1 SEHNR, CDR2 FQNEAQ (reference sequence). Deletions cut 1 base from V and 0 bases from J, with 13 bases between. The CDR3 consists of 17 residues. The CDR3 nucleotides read TGTGCCAGCAGCTTAGGCGTTGAGGTGTTCTCTGGAAACACCATATATTTT. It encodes CASSLGVEVFSGNTIYF.

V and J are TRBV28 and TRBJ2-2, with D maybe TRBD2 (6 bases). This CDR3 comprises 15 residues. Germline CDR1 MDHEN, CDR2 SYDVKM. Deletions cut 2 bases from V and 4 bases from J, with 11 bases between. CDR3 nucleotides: TGTGCCAGCAGTTTAGCGGGGCTGAGCACCGGGGAGCTGTTTTTT. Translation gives CASSLAGLSTGELFF.

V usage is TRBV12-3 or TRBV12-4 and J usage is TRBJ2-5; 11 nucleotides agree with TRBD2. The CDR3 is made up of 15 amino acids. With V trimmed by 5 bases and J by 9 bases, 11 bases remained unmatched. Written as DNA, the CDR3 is TGTGCCAGCAGTGTATTAGCGGGAGGGCCTGTGGCCCAGTACTTC. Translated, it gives CASSVLAGGPVAQYF.

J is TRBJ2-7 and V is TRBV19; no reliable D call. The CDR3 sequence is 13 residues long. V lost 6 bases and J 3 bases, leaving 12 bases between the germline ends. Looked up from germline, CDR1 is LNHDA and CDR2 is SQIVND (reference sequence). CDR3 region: CASSISFGYEQYV. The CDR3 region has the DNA TGTGCCAGTAGCATATCTTTCGGCTACGAGCAGTACGTC.

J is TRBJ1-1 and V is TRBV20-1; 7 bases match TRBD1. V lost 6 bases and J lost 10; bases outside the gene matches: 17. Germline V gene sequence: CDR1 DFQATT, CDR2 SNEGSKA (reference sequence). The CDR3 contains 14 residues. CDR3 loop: CSAKPGTAPRAAFF. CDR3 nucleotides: TGCAGTGCCAAACCCGGGACAGCGCCACGGGCAGCTTTCTTT.

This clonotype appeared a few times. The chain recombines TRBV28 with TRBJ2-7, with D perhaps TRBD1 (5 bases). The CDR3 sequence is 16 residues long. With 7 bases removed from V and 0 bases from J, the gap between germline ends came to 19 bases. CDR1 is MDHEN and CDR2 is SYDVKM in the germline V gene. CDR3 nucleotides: TGTGCCAGCATAGCCTACAATCTAGGGGTCTCCTACGAGCAGTACTTC. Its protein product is CASIAYNLGVSYEQYF. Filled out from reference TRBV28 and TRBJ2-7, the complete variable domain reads DVKVTQSSRYLVKRTGEKVFLECVQDMDHENMFWYRQDPGLGLRLIYFSYDVKMKEKGDIPEGYSVSREKKERFSLILESASTNQTSMYLCASIAYNLGVSYEQYFGPGTRLTVT.

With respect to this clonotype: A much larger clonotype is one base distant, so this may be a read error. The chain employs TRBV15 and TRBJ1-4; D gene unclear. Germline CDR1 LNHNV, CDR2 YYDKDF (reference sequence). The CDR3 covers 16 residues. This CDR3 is CVTSRDWRGLEEKLFF. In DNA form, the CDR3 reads TGTGTCACCAGCAGAGATTGGAGAGGGTTAGAAGAAAAACTGTTTTTT.

The CDR3 region is CASSLLGPSTDTQYF. The CDR3 region has the DNA TGTGCCAGCAGCTTATTAGGGCCGAGCACAGATACGCAGTATTTT. The chain joins TRBV7-9 to TRBJ2-3; no definite D call. Germline V gene sequence: CDR1 SEHNR, CDR2 FQNEAQ (reference sequence). The CDR3 is 15 amino acids. The V gene lost 2 bases and the J gene lost 0 bases, with 9 bases spanning the gap.

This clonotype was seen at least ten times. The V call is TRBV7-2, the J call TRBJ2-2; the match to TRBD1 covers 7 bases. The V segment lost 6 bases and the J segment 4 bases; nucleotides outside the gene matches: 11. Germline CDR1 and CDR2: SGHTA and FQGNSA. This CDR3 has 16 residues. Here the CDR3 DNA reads TGTGCCAGCAGGTGGACAGGAACGAGAGGCACCGGGGAGCTGTTTTTT. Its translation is CASRWTGTRGTGELFF.

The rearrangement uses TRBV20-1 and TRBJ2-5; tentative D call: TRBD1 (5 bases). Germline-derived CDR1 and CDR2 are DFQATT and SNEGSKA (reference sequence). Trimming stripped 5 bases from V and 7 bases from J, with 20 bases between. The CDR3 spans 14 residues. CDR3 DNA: TGCAGTGCTCTTCCGGGCGGCCGTCAGGGGACCCAGTACTTC. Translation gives CSALPGGRQGTQYF.

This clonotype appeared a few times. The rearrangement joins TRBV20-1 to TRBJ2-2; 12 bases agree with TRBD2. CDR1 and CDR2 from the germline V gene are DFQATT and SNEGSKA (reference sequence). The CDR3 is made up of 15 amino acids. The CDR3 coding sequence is TGCAGCGCACTAGCGGGAGGCCCGGATGAGGGGGAGCTGTTTTTT. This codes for CSALAGGPDEGELFF.

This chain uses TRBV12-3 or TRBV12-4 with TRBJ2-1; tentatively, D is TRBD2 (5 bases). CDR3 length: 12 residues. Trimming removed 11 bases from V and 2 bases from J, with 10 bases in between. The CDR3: CARDWAYNEQFF. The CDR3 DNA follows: TGTGCCCGGGATTGGGCCTACAATGAGCAGTTCTTC.

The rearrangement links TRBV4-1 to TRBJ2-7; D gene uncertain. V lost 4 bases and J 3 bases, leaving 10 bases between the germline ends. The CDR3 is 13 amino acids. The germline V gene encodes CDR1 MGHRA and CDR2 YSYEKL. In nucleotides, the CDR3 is TGCGCCAGCAGCCGAGCATTGGACTACGAGCAGTACTTC. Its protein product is CASSRALDYEQYF.

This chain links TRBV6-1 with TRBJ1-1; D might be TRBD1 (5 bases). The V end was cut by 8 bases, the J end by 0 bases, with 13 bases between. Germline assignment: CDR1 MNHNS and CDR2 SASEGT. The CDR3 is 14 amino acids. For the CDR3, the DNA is TGTGCCAGCGGAGGGGCGTCTTTGAACACTGAAGCTTTCTTT. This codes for CASGGASLNTEAFF.

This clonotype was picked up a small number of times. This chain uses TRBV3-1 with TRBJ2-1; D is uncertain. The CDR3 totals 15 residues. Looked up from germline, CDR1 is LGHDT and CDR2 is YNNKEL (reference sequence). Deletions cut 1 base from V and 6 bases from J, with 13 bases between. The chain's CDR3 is CASSQVVAPCNEQFF. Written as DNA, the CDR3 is TGTGCCAGCAGCCAAGTGGTAGCCCCTTGCAATGAGCAGTTCTTC.

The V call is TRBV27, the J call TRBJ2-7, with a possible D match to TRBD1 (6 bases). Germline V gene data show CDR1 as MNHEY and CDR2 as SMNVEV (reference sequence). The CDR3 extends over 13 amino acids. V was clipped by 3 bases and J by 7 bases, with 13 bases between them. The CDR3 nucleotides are TGTGCCAGCAGTTTCTTACAGGGTCGAGAGCAGTACTTC. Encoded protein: CASSFLQGREQYF.

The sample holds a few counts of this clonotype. DNA for the CDR3: TGTGCCAGCAGAGCGGACGGCTCCTACGAGCAGTACTTC. Translation gives CASRADGSYEQYF. This chain uses TRBV6-5 with TRBJ2-7; perhaps TRBD2 as D (5 bases). The CDR3 is 13 amino acids. Trimming left V 6 bases short and J 0 bases short, with 9 bases between. Germline V CDR1 and CDR2: MNHEY, SVGAGI.

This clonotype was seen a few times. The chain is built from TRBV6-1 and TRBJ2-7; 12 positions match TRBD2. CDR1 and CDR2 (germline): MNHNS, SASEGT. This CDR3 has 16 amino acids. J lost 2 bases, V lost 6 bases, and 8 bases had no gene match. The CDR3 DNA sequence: TGTGCCAGCAGGCAGACTAGCGGGAGCGTCCCCTACGAGCAGTACTTC. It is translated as CASRQTSGSVPYEQYF.

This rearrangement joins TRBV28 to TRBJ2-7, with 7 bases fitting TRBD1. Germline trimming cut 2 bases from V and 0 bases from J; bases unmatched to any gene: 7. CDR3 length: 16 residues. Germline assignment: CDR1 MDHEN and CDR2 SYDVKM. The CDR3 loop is CASSLLQTGSSYEQYF. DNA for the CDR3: TGTGCCAGCAGTTTACTCCAGACAGGGAGCTCCTACGAGCAGTACTTC.

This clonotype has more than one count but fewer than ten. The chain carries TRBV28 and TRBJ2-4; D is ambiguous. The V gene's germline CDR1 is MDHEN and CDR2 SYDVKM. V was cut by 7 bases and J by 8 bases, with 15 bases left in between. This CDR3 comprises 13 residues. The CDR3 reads CASKTVRRDIQYF. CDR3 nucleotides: TGTGCCAGCAAAACAGTAAGGAGAGACATTCAGTACTTC.

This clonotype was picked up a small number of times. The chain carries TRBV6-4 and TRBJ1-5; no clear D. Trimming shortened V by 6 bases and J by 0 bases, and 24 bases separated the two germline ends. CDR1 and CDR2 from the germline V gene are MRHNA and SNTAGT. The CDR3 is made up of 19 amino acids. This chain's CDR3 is CASSQLGPLGTRSNQPQHF. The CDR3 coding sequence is TGTGCCAGCAGCCAACTCGGACCCTTGGGAACCCGTAGCAATCAGCCCCAGCATTTT.